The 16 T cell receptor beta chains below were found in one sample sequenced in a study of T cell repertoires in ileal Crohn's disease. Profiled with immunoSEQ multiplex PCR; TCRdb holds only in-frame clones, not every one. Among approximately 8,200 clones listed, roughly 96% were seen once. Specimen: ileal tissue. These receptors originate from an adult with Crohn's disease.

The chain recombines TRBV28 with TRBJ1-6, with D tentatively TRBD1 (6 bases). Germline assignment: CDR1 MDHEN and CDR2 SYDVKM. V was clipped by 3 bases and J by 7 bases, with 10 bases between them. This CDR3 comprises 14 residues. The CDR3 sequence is CASSLRQGNSPLHF. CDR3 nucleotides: TGTGCCAGCAGTTTGCGGCAGGGGAATTCACCCCTCCACTTT. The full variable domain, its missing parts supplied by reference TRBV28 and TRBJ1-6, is DVKVTQSSRYLVKRTGEKVFLECVQDMDHENMFWYRQDPGLGLRLIYFSYDVKMKEKGDIPEGYSVSREKKERFSLILESASTNQTSMYLCASSLRQGNSPLHFGNGTRLTVT.

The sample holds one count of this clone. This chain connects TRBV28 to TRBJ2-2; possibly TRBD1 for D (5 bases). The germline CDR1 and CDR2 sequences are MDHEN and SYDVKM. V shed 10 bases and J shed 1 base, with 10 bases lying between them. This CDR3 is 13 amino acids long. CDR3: CATYGQNTGELFF. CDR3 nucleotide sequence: TGTGCCACCTATGGACAGAACACCGGGGAGCTGTTTTTT.

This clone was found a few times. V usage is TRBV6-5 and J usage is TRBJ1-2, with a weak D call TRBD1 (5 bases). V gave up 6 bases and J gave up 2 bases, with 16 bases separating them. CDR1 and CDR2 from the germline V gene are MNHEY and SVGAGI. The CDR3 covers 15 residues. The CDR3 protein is CASRPNFGGNYGYTF. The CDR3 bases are TGTGCCAGCAGACCTAACTTCGGGGGGAACTATGGCTACACCTTC.

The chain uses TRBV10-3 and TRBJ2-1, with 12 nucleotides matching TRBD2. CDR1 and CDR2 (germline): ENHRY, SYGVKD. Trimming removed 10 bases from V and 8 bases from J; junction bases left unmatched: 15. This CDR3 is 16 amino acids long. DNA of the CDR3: TGTGCCACAACCCGCAAACTAGCGGGGGGCGGGGATGAGCAGTTCTTC. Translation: CATTRKLAGGGDEQFF.

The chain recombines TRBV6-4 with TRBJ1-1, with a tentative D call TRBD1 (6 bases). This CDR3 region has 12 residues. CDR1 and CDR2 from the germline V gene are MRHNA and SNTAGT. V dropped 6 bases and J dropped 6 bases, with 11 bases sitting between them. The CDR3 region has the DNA TGTGCCAGCAGAAAAGGGGGAGCTGAAGCTTTCTTT. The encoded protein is CASRKGGAEAFF.

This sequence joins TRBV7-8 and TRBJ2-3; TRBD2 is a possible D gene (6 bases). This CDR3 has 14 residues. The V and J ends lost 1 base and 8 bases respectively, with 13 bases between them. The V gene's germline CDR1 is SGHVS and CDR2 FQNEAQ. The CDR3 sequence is CASSLVGPRGTQYF. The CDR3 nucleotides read TGTGCCAGCAGCTTAGTCGGGCCGCGGGGTACGCAGTATTTT. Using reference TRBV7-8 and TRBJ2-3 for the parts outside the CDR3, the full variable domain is GAGVSQSPRYKVAKRGQDVALRCDPISGHVSLFWYQQALGQGPEFLTYFQNEAQLDKSGLPSDRFFAERPEGSVSTLKIQRTQQEDSAVYLCASSLVGPRGTQYFGPGTRLTVL.

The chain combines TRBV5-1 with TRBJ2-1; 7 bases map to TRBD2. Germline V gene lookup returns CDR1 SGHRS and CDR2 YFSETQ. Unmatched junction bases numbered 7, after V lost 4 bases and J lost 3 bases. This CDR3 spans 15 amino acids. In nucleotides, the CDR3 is TGCGCCAGCAGCGCGGCAGGCGGGGGCTACAATGAGCAGTTCTTC. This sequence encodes CASSAAGGGYNEQFF.

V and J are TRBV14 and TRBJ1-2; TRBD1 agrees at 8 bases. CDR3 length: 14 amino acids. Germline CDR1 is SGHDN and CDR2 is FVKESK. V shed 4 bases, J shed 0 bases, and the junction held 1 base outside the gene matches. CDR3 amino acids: CASSPDRANYGYTF. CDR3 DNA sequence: TGTGCCAGCAGCCCGGACAGGGCTAACTATGGCTACACCTTC. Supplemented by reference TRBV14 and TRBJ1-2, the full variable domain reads EAGVTQFPSHSVIEKGQTVTLRCDPISGHDNLYWYRRVMGKEIKFLLHFVKESKQDESGMPNNRFLAERTGGTYSTLKVQPAELEDSGVYFCASSPDRANYGYTFGSGTRLTVV.

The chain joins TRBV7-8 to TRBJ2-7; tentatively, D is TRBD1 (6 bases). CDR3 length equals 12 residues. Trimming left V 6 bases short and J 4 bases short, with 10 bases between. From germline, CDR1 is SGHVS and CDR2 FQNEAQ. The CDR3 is CASRGGLYEQYV. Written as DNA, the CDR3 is TGTGCCAGCAGAGGGGGTTTATACGAGCAGTACGTC.

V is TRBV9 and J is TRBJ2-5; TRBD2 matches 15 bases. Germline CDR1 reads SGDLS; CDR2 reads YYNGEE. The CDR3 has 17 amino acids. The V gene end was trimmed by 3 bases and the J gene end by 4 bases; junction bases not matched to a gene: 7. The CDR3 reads CASSAGTSGGPGETQYF. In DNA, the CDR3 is TGTGCCAGCAGCGCGGGGACTAGCGGGGGGCCCGGAGAGACCCAGTACTTC.

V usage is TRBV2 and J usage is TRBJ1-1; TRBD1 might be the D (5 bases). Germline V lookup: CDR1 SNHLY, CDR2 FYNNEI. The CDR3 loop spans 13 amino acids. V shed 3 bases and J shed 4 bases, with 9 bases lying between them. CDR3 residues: CASSEYGGTEAFF. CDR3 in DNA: TGTGCCAGCAGTGAGTACGGGGGCACTGAAGCTTTCTTT.

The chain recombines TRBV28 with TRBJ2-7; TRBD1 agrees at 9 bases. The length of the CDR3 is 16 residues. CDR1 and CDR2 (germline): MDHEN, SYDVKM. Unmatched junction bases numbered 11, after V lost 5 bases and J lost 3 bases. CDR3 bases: TGTGCCAGCAGTCCGTCCGGGACAGGGAAAAACTACGAGCAGTACGTC. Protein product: CASSPSGTGKNYEQYV.

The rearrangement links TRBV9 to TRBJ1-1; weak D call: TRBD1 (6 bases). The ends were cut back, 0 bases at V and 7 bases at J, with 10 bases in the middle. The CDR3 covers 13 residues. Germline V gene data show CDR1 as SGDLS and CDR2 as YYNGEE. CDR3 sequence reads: CASSVDRDGEAFF. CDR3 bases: TGTGCCAGCAGCGTAGACAGGGACGGTGAAGCTTTCTTT.

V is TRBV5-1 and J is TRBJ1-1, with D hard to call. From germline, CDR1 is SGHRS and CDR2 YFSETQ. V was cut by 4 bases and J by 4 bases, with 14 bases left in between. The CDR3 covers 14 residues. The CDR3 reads CASSPPGGGTEAFF. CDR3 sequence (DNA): TGCGCCAGCAGCCCGCCGGGAGGTGGCACTGAAGCTTTCTTT.

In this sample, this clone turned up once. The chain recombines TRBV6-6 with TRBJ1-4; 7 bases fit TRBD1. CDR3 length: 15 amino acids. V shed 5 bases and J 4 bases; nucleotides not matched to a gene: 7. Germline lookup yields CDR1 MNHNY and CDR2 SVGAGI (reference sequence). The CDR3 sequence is CASSNPYRGNEKLFF. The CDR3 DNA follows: TGTGCCAGCAGTAACCCCTACAGGGGTAATGAAAAACTGTTTTTT.

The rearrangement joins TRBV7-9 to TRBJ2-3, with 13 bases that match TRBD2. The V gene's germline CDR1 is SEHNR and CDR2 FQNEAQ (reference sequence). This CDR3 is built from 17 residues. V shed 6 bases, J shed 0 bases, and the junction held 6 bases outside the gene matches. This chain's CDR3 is CASRETSGGTSTDTQYF. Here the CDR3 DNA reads TGTGCCAGCAGGGAGACTAGCGGGGGGACTAGCACAGATACGCAGTATTTT. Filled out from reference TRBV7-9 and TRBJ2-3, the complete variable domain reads DTGVSQNPRHKITKRGQNVTFRCDPISEHNRLYWYRQTLGQGPEFLTYFQNEAQLEKSRLLSDRFSAERPKGSFSTLEIQRTEQGDSAMYLCASRETSGGTSTDTQYFGPGTRLTVL.